A single sample is the source of the 24 T cell receptor beta chains below, sequenced in a study of control samples from healthy donors and cancer patients (dated by TCRdb to about 2020). The library was made by the immunoSEQ multiplex PCR assay. TCRdb mirrors the immuneACCESS table, restricted to in-frame sequences. Some clones are absent from its copies; in checked studies, under half trace to an unresolved V gene, and the reason for the others is unknown. The table for this sample lists around 130,000 clones; more than 75% of them were counted only once. About 12% of the sample goes to the ten largest clones. The source material was blood. The receptors come from a man aged 25-40 years in good health.

The genes are TRBV7-3 and TRBJ2-2; TRBD1 matches 8 bases. Germline lookup yields CDR1 SGHTA and CDR2 FQGTGA. The CDR3 covers 17 residues. J lost 6 bases, V lost 5 bases, and 14 bases had no gene match. The CDR3: CASSTDRGPAFAGELFF. CDR3 nucleotides: TGTGCCAGCAGCACCGACAGGGGTCCCGCATTTGCCGGGGAGCTGTTTTTT.

This clone was detected many times. The rearrangement uses TRBV20-1 and TRBJ1-2, with unresolved D. Germline values: CDR1 DFQATT, CDR2 SNEGSKA (reference sequence). The CDR3 contains 13 residues. V lost 3 bases and J 1 base, leaving 9 bases between the germline ends. CDR3 nucleotide sequence: TGCAGTGCTAGTTTAGGGAATAACTATGGCTACACCTTC. Amino acids: CSASLGNNYGYTF.

There are many counts of this clone. The chain has TRBV7-8 and TRBJ2-7; D not certain. V dropped 4 bases and J dropped 0 bases, with 10 bases sitting between them. Looked up from germline, CDR1 is SGHVS and CDR2 is FQNEAQ. This CDR3 has 14 residues. The CDR3 DNA reads as TGTGCCAGCAGCTCGCCAGACACCTCCTACGAGCAGTACTTC. The encoded protein is CASSSPDTSYEQYF.

The rearrangement links TRBV5-1 to TRBJ2-5; 11 nucleotides line up with TRBD1. The CDR3 runs 16 residues. V was pared by 0 bases and J by 1 base, with 2 bases of the junction left unmatched. Germline-derived CDR1 and CDR2 are SGHRS and YFSETQ. The CDR3 reads CASSLAGTGGQETQYF. As DNA, the CDR3 is TGCGCCAGCAGCTTGGCCGGGACAGGGGGCCAAGAGACCCAGTACTTC.

The J gene is TRBJ1-3, the V gene TRBV6-6; no firm D call. Trimming stripped 8 bases from V and 4 bases from J, with 6 bases between. Germline V gives CDR1 MNHNY, CDR2 SVGAGI (reference sequence). This CDR3 is built from 11 residues. CDR3 sequence: CASDSGNTIYF. DNA for the CDR3: TGTGCCAGCGATAGCGGAAACACCATATATTTT.

This chain joins TRBV6-5 and TRBJ2-3; 7 nucleotides agree with TRBD1. CDR3 length equals 14 residues. The germline V gene encodes CDR1 MNHEY and CDR2 SVGAGI. V gave up 7 bases and J gave up 7 bases; unmatched junction bases: 11. The CDR3 loop is CASIDRGPEYTQYF. The DNA for the CDR3 is TGTGCCAGCATCGATAGGGGGCCAGAATATACGCAGTATTTT.

This chain links TRBV9 with TRBJ2-3, with 10 bases that match TRBD2. Germline V gene sequence: CDR1 SGDLS, CDR2 YYNGEE. There are 15 residues in the CDR3. J was trimmed by 2 bases and V by 7 bases; bases with no gene match: 7. This chain's CDR3 is CASGSGGASTDTQYF. In DNA form, the CDR3 reads TGTGCCAGCGGGAGCGGGGGGGCCTCCACAGATACGCAGTATTTT.

The V call is TRBV13, the J call TRBJ1-1, with TRBD1 matching over 8 bases. This CDR3 region has 14 residues. The junction had 3 bases not matched to a gene; V was cut back by 5 bases and J by 1 base. The germline V gene encodes CDR1 PRHDT and CDR2 FYEKMQ (reference sequence). Here the CDR3 DNA reads TGTGCCAGCAGCAAGGGACAGGCGAACACTGAAGCTTTCTTT. Translation: CASSKGQANTEAFF.

The rearrangement links TRBV6-5 to TRBJ2-7; 10 bases fit TRBD1. CDR3 length: 15 amino acids. Germline V lookup: CDR1 MNHEY, CDR2 SVGAGI. V was clipped by 8 bases and J by 4 bases; unmatched bases: 11. The CDR3 DNA is TGTGCCAGCTCCAGTCCGGGACAGGGGTCGTACGAGCAGTACGTC. Translation: CASSSPGQGSYEQYV.

This clone is a singleton in its sample. The J gene is TRBJ1-2, the V gene TRBV6-5; maybe TRBD1 (5 bases). CDR1 MNHEY and CDR2 SVGAGI come from the germline V gene. CDR3 length: 14 residues. V lost 6 bases, J lost 4 bases, and 15 bases lay in between. As DNA, the CDR3 is TGTGCCAGCAGCGGGGGGACGCGATCCTATGGCTACACCTTC. Translating it yields CASSGGTRSYGYTF.

This chain joins TRBV28 and TRBJ2-3, with TRBD1 identical over 8 bases. The CDR3 has 11 amino acids. Germline assignment: CDR1 MDHEN and CDR2 SYDVKM. Trimming at V came to 6 bases and at J to 13 bases, leaving 6 bases not matched to a gene. CDR3: CASSRKDREYF. The CDR3 nucleotides are TGTGCCAGCAGCCGGAAGGACAGGGAGTATTTT.

The chain couples TRBV5-1 to TRBJ2-2; D gene ambiguous. Trimming took off 0 bases at V and 4 bases at J, with 4 bases between the two ends. This CDR3 comprises 13 residues. Germline CDR1 SGHRS, CDR2 YFSETQ. The CDR3 region has the DNA TGCGCCAGCAGCTTGGCTGGCACCGGGGAGCTGTTTTTT. This sequence encodes CASSLAGTGELFF. The full variable domain, in which reference TRBV5-1 and TRBJ2-2 provide the parts outside the CDR3, is KAGVTQTPRYLIKTRGQQVTLSCSPISGHRSVSWYQQTPGQGLQFLFEYFSETQRNKGNFPGRFSGRQFSNSRSEMNVSTLELGDSALYLCASSLAGTGELFFGEGSRLTVL.

The chain combines TRBV6-6 with TRBJ1-6, with D perhaps matching TRBD1 (5 bases). The CDR3 extends over 14 amino acids. Between the trimmed V and J ends, which lost 5 bases and 4 bases, there was a span of 9 bases. Germline assignment: CDR1 MNHNY and CDR2 SVGAGI (reference sequence). The CDR3 sequence: CASSPDIYNSPLHF. The CDR3 DNA reads TGTGCCAGCAGTCCGGACATTTATAATTCACCCCTCCACTTT.

This chain uses TRBV19 with TRBJ2-7; 8 nucleotides align to TRBD2. CDR1 and CDR2 (germline): LNHDA, SQIVND (reference sequence). This CDR3 is 14 amino acids long. V shed 11 bases and J 0 bases; nucleotides not matched to a gene: 9. Written as DNA, the CDR3 is TGTGCCTCCCGATCGGGAGGGATCTCCTACGAGCAGTACTTC. This encodes CASRSGGISYEQYF.

The chain employs TRBV30 and TRBJ1-2; D is unclear. CDR3 size: 12 residues. V lost 0 bases to trimming and J lost 8 bases, with 10 bases between them. CDR1 GTSNPN and CDR2 SVGIG come from the germline V gene (reference sequence). The CDR3 DNA reads as TGTGCCTGGAGTGTCTCCGCCGGGGGCTACACCTTC. Its protein is CAWSVSAGGYTF.

For this clone: Germline and junction disagree at one end, which may indicate a read error. This rearrangement joins TRBV7-3 to TRBJ1-3, with TRBD1 matching 9 bases. Germline values: CDR1 SGHTA, CDR2 FQGTGA. CDR3 length equals 13 residues. The CDR3 bases are TGTGCCAGCAGCTTAACCCGACAGGGGGTTCTACATTTT. Translation: CASSLTRQGVLHF. Based on the CDR3 plus reference TRBV7-3 and TRBJ1-3, the full variable domain is GAGVSQTPSNKVTEKGKYVELRCDPISGHTALYWYRQSLGQGPEFLIYFQGTGAADDSGLPNDRFFAVRPEGSVSTLKIQRTERGDSAVYLCASSLTRQGVLHFGEGSWLTVV.

The table lists this clone with a few counts. The J gene is TRBJ2-2, the V gene TRBV30; D not certain. V lost 4 bases and J lost 0, with 6 bases in between. CDR1 and CDR2 (germline): GTSNPN, SVGIG (reference sequence). The CDR3 contains 13 residues. The CDR3 nucleotides are TGTGCCTGGAATCGGCCGAACACCGGGGAGCTGTTTTTT. Translated: CAWNRPNTGELFF.

The V gene is TRBV6-5, the J gene TRBJ1-1, with unresolved D. Trimming removed 2 bases at V and 1 base at J, with 11 bases between. CDR1 and CDR2 (germline): MNHEY, SVGAGI. The CDR3 has 15 amino acids. The CDR3 reads CASSYTRTANTEAFF. The CDR3, as DNA: TGTGCCAGCAGTTACACCAGGACGGCGAACACTGAAGCTTTCTTT.

This clone was seen just once. The chain joins TRBV6-5 to TRBJ2-1; D is unresolved. CDR1 and CDR2 from the germline V gene are MNHEY and SVGAGI. The CDR3 covers 13 residues. Trimming removed 6 bases from V and 6 bases from J, with 12 bases in between. The CDR3 region has the DNA TGTGCCAGCAGACCCAACCAAGGCAATGAGCAGTTCTTC. The encoded protein is CASRPNQGNEQFF.

The J gene is TRBJ1-2, the V gene TRBV2; perhaps TRBD1 as D (6 bases). From germline, CDR1 is SNHLY and CDR2 FYNNEI. The CDR3 extends over 13 amino acids. Trimming stripped 5 bases from V and 8 bases from J, with 15 bases between. CDR3 region: CASSSSKGGGYTF. In nucleotides, the CDR3 is TGTGCCAGCAGTAGCTCTAAAGGGGGAGGCTACACCTTC.

This clone was counted once. This chain links TRBV7-6 with TRBJ1-4; D is uncertain. V gave up 5 bases and J gave up 5 bases, with 24 bases separating them. The V gene's germline CDR1 is SGHVS and CDR2 FNYEAQ. This CDR3 region has 18 residues. The CDR3 spells CASSPHPLSGGVNEKLFF. The CDR3 coding sequence is TGTGCCAGCAGCCCCCACCCTTTGTCGGGCGGAGTAAATGAAAAACTGTTTTTT.

V usage is TRBV5-8 and J usage is TRBJ1-1, with TRBD1 matching 11 bases. CDR1 is SGHTS, CDR2 YDEGEE, per germline. Trimming cost V 5 bases and J 9 bases; bases outside gene matches: 9. The CDR3 extends over 14 amino acids. CDR3 residues: CASRSGTGGLKAFF. CDR3 in DNA: TGTGCCAGCAGATCCGGGACAGGGGGATTAAAAGCTTTCTTT.

The rearrangement uses TRBV3-1 (or the pseudogene TRBV3-2) and TRBJ1-5; no definite D call. Trimming shortened V by 6 bases and J by 4 bases, and 13 bases separated the two germline ends. Germline V lookup: CDR1 LGHDT, CDR2 YNNKEL (reference sequence). This CDR3 is 14 amino acids long. The CDR3 DNA follows: TGTGCCAGCAGTCTCAACACAGAAAATCAGCCCCAGCATTTT. This encodes CASSLNTENQPQHF.

This clone is a singleton in its sample. Other nucleotide sequences from this sample produce the same CDR3. The chain couples TRBV12-5 to TRBJ1-5, with unresolved D. CDR3 size: 11 residues. The V and J ends lost 2 bases and 4 bases respectively, with 0 bases between them. CDR1 is LGHNT, CDR2 FRNRAP, per germline. CDR3 nucleotide sequence: TGTGCTAGTGGTTTGAATCAGCCCCAGCATTTT. This codes for CASGLNQPQHF.